The 10 T cell receptor beta chains in this list originate from one sample, sequenced in a study of blood T cell repertoires in COVID-19. Measured with immunoSEQ multiplex PCR; TCRdb has only the in-frame clones, and not every one. Among a few hundred thousand clones, around 87% were seen once, and the ten largest hold approximately 1.8%. Sequenced sample: PBMCs or T cells enriched from blood (not recorded which). These TCRs come from a woman aged 40 to 50 who had recovered from COVID-19.

This clone was counted between two and nine times. This chain connects TRBV6-5 to TRBJ1-2, with 7 bases identical to TRBD1. Unmatched junction bases numbered 10, after V lost 4 bases and J lost 8 bases. Per the germline V gene, CDR1 is MNHEY and CDR2 is SVGAGI. The length of the CDR3 is 14 residues. The CDR3 loop is CASSLDRFQWGYTF. The CDR3, as DNA: TGTGCCAGCAGTTTGGACAGGTTTCAATGGGGCTACACCTTC.

The genes are TRBV2 and TRBJ2-2, with a tentative D call TRBD1 (5 bases). V was clipped by 7 bases and J by 4 bases, with 10 bases between them. Germline V gene sequence: CDR1 SNHLY, CDR2 FYNNEI. CDR3 length: 13 amino acids. The CDR3 region has the DNA TGTGCCAGCACAATGGGGCCCACCGGGGAGCTGTTTTTT. Translated: CASTMGPTGELFF.

The chain has TRBV5-1 and TRBJ2-2; tentatively, D is TRBD1 (6 bases). This CDR3 has 14 residues. Germline CDR1 reads SGHRS; CDR2 reads YFSETQ. The V and J ends lost 6 bases and 7 bases respectively, with 16 bases between them. The CDR3 spells CASTIQDSVGELFF. The CDR3 DNA sequence: TGCGCCAGCACCATCCAGGACAGCGTCGGGGAGCTGTTTTTT. The complete variable domain, with remaining parts taken from reference TRBV5-1 and TRBJ2-2, reads KAGVTQTPRYLIKTRGQQVTLSCSPISGHRSVSWYQQTPGQGLQFLFEYFSETQRNKGNFPGRFSGRQFSNSRSEMNVSTLELGDSALYLCASTIQDSVGELFFGEGSRLTVL.

CDR3 residues: CASSQGSGNTIYF. The CDR3 DNA follows: TGTGCCAGCTCACAGGGATCTGGAAACACCATATATTTT. V usage is TRBV25-1 and J usage is TRBJ1-3; D might be TRBD1 (6 bases). Trimming removed 8 bases at V and 1 base at J, with 9 bases between. The CDR3 length is 13 residues. The V gene's germline CDR1 is MGHDK and CDR2 SYGVNS.

The chain is built from TRBV9 and TRBJ2-1; 11 bases agree with TRBD2. This CDR3 is 16 amino acids long. The ends lost 1 base at V and 10 bases at J; junction bases unmatched: 10. Germline values: CDR1 SGDLS, CDR2 YYNGEE. The CDR3 spells CASSVMELAGGAEQFF. In nucleotides, the CDR3 is TGTGCCAGCAGCGTAATGGAGCTAGCGGGAGGTGCCGAGCAGTTCTTC.

This chain connects TRBV3-1 (or the pseudogene TRBV3-2) to TRBJ2-1, with D perhaps TRBD2 (6 bases). This CDR3 contains 15 residues. V was trimmed by 0 bases and J by 8 bases, leaving 14 bases between them. The V gene's germline CDR1 is LGHDT and CDR2 YNNKEL (reference sequence). The CDR3 protein is CASSQERVSGDEQFF. In DNA form, the CDR3 reads TGTGCCAGCAGCCAAGAAAGGGTTAGCGGCGATGAGCAGTTCTTC.

CDR3 bases: TGTGCCAGCAGCCGTCGGGACAGAGCTAACTATGGCTACACCTTC. Protein: CASSRRDRANYGYTF. The chain combines TRBV5-4 with TRBJ1-2; TRBD1 aligns across 7 bases. Per germline, CDR1 SGHNT and CDR2 YYREEE (reference sequence). J gave up 0 bases and V 4 bases, and 6 bases lay outside the gene matches. The CDR3 length is 15 residues.

In regard to this clone: This sample includes further DNA sequences coding for the same CDR3. The rearrangement links TRBV7-9 to TRBJ2-2; 14 nucleotides align to TRBD2. J gave up 6 bases and V 5 bases, and 5 bases lay outside the gene matches. Germline V CDR1 and CDR2: SEHNR, FQNEAQ (reference sequence). This CDR3 spans 16 amino acids. CDR3: CASSLGLAGGPGELFF. CDR3 sequence (DNA): TGTGCCAGCAGCCTAGGACTAGCGGGAGGACCCGGGGAGCTGTTTTTT.

This sequence joins TRBV5-5 and TRBJ1-1, with D unclear. Germline V gene data show CDR1 as SGHKS and CDR2 as YYEKEE (reference sequence). This CDR3 is 13 amino acids long. V was cut by 4 bases and J by 8 bases, with 15 bases left in between. CDR3: CASSQRGGGEAFF. For the CDR3, the DNA is TGTGCCAGCAGCCAGCGCGGCGGAGGCGAAGCTTTCTTT. The complete variable domain, with remaining parts taken from reference TRBV5-5 and TRBJ1-1, reads DAGVTQSPTHLIKTRGQQVTLRCSPISGHKSVSWYQQVLGQGPQFIFQYYEKEERGRGNFPDRFSARQFPNYSSELNVNALLLGDSALYLCASSQRGGGEAFFGQGTRLTVV.

This chain uses TRBV19 with TRBJ2-5; 7 nucleotides line up with TRBD2. Trimming at V came to 4 bases and at J to 3 bases, leaving 5 bases not matched to a gene. The germline gives CDR1 LNHDA, CDR2 SQIVND (reference sequence). CDR3 length: 14 amino acids. CDR3 in DNA: TGTGCCAGTAGTAAGGAGCTAGCGGAAGAGACCCAGTACTTC. Protein: CASSKELAEETQYF.